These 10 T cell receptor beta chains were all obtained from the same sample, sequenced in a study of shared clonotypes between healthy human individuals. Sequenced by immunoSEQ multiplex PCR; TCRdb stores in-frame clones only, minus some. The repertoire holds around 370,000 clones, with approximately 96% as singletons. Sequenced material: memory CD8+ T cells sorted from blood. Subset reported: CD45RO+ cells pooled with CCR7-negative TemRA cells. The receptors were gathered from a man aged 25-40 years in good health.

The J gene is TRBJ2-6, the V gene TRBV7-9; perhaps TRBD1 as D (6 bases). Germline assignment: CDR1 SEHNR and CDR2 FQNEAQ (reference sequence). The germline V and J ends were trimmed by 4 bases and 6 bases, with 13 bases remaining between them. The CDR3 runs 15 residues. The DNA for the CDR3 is TGTGCCAGCAGCTGGGACAACACTCTGGCCAACGTCCTGACTTTC. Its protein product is CASSWDNTLANVLTF.

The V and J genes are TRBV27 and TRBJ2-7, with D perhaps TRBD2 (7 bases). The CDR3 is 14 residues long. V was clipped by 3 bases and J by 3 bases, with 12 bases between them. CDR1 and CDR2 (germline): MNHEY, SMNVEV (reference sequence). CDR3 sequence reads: CASSFGGHSYEQYF. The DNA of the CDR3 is TGTGCCAGCAGTTTCGGGGGGCACAGCTACGAGCAGTACTTC.

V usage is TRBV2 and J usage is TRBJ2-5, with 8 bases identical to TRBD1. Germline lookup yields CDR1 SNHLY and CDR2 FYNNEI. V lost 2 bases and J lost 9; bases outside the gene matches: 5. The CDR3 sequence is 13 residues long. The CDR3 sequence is CASSEWTGSAQYF. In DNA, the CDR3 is TGTGCCAGCAGTGAATGGACAGGGTCAGCCCAGTACTTC.

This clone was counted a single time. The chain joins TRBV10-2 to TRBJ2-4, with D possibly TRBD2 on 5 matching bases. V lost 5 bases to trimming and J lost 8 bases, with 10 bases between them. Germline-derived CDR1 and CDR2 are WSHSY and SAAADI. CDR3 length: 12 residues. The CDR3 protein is CASSRGLDIQYF. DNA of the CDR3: TGCGCCAGCAGTCGCGGGTTAGACATTCAGTACTTC.

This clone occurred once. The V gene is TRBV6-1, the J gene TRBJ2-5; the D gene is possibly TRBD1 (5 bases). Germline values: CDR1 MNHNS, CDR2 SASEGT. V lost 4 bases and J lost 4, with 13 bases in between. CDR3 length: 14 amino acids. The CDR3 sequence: CASSGFGQGETQYF. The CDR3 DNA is TGTGCCAGCAGTGGATTCGGGCAGGGAGAGACCCAGTACTTC.

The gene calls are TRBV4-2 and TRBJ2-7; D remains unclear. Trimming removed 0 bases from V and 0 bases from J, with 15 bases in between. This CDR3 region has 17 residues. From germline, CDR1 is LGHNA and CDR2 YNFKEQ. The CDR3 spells CASSQEWGLGSSYEQYF. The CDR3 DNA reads TGTGCCAGCAGCCAAGAGTGGGGTTTGGGAAGCTCCTACGAGCAGTACTTC.

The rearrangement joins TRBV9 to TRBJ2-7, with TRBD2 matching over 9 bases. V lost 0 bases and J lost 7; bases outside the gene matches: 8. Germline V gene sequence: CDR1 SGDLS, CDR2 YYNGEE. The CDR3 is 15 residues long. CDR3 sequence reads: CASSVDPGLAWEQYF. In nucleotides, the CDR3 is TGTGCCAGCAGCGTAGATCCGGGACTAGCCTGGGAGCAGTACTTC.

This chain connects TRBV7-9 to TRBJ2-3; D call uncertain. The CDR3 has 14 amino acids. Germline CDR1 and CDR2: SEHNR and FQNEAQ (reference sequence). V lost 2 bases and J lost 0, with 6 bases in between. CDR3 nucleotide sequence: TGTGCCAGCAGCTTATCATTAAGCACAGATACGCAGTATTTT. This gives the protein CASSLSLSTDTQYF.

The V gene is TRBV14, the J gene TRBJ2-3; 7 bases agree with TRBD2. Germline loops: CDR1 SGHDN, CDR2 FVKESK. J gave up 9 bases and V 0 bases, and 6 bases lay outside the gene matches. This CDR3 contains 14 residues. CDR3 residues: CASSQDRLAHTQYF. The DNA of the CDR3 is TGTGCCAGCAGCCAAGATAGACTAGCCCACACGCAGTATTTT.

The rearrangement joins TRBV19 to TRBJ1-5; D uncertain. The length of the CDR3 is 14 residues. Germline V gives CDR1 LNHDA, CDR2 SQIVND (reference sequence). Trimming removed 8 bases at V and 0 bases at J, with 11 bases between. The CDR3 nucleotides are TGTGCCAGTGAATGGTGGTATAGCAATCAGCCCCAGCATTTT. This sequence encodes CASEWWYSNQPQHF.